This T cell receptor beta chain came from a study of CD4+ T cells in melanoma. Study-wide points: A reported correlation linked neoantigen-specific CD4+ T cells to CD8+, macrophage and B cell function. Diverse differentiation states were reported for melanoma neoantigen-specific CD4+ T cells.

V was cut by 4 bases and J by 8 bases, with 13 bases left in between. CDR3 size: 13 residues. Per the germline V gene, CDR1 is SGHRS and CDR2 is YFSETQ. The method was immunoSEQ multiplex PCR; TCRdb's version includes in-frame clones alone and lacks a portion of them. Of 120,000 to 150,000 clones listed, around 90% are singletons. This clone has a single count. Its cognate antigen is unknown. This receptor was identified in a human donor with melanoma. The chain links TRBV5-1 to TRBJ1-3; D unresolved. The CDR3 DNA sequence: TGCGCCAGCAGCGATGGCTTGGAAGACACCATATATTTT. Protein product: CASSDGLEDTIYF.